Listed below are T cell receptor beta chains from one sample, sequenced in a study of T cell repertoires in cytomegalovirus infection. TCRdb independently ran MiXCR on the reads; one entry per CDR3 protein. The table lists hundreds of thousands of distinct CDR3 sequences, roughly 35% of them singletons. The sample consisted of PBMCs. The receptors originated from a human donor in good health (CMV status not recorded). Some clones in this sample may be carry-over from other donors' samples. Both conserved end residues are part of each CDR3. A D gene is named only where the DNA matches it firmly. Size tells how often a clone was seen (once, few, many) or the class of an expanded clone, and some rows leave it out.

NA NA TRBJ1-3 TRBV2 CASSGTVTGNTIYF TGTGCCAGCAGCGGCACGGTGACGGGAAACACCATATATTTT
NA TRBD1 TRBJ1-3 TRBV5-1 CASSLKGTAQGGNTIYF TGCGCCAGCAGCTTGAAGGGGACAGCGCAGGGGGGAAACACCATATATTTT
NA NA TRBJ2-1 TRBV14 CASSRISVGQFF TGTGCCAGCAGCCGCATCTCCGTTGGGCAGTTCTTC
NA NA TRBJ2-7 TRBV10-3 CAIGLRGSYEQYF TGTGCCATAGGACTTAGGGGATCCTACGAGCAGTACTTC
NA NA TRBJ1-2 TRBV2 CASRKTVTTNYGYTF TGTGCCAGCAGGAAGACAGTAACGACTAACTATGGCTACACCTTC
NA TRBD1 TRBJ1-1 TRBV20-1 CSPNRDRNTEAFF TGCAGTCCGAACCGGGACAGGAACACTGAAGCTTTCTTT
NA NA TRBJ2-2 TRBV24-1 CATSEGGLGTGELFF TGTGCCACCAGTGAAGGGGGGCTGGGCACCGGGGAGCTGTTTTTT
NA NA TRBJ1-4 TRBV5-4 CASCAYGTSEKLFF TGTGCCAGCTGCGCTTACGGGACATCTGAAAAACTGTTTTTT
NA NA TRBJ2-7 TRBV25-1 CASWYRDTYDQCF TGTGCCAGCTGGTATCGGGACACCTACGATCAGTGCTTC
NA NA TRBJ1-6 TRBV12-3/TRBV12-4 CASSPSRGYYNSPLRF TGTGCCAGCAGTCCAAGTAGAGGGTACTATAATTCACCCCTCCGCTTT
many TRBD1 TRBJ2-1 TRBV7-2 CASSPTGRSEQFF TGTGCCAGCAGCCCGACAGGGCGGTCCGAGCAGTTCTTC
NA NA TRBJ2-1 TRBV11-2 CASSFQTGLYNEQFF TGTGCCAGCAGCTTTCAGACGGGTCTATACAATGAGCAGTTCTTC
NA TRBD2 TRBJ2-5 TRBV20-1 CSAGLAGGETQYF TGCAGTGCAGGACTAGCGGGAGGAGAGACCCAGTACTTC
many NA TRBJ2-1 TRBV7-6 CASSLKRGSDPRFDNEQFF TGTGCCAGCAGCTTAAAGCGAGGTAGCGACCCCCGGTTCGACAATGAGCAGTTCTTC